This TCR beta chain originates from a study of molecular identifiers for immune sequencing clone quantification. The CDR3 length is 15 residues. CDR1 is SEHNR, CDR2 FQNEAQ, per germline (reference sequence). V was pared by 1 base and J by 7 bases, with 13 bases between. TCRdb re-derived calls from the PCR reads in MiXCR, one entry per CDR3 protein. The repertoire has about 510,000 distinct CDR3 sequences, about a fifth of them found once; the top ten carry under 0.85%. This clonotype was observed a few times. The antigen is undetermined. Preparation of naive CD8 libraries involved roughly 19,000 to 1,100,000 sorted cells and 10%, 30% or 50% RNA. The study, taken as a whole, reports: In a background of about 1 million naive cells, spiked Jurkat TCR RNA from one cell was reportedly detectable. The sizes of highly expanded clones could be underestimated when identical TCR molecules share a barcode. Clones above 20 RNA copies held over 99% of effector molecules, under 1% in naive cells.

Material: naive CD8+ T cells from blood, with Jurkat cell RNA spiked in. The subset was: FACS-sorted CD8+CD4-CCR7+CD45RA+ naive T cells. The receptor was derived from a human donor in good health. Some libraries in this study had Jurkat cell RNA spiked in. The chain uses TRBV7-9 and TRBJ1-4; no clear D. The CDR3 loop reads CASSLVVGLLEKLFF. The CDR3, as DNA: TGTGCCAGCAGCTTAGTCGTGGGTTTACTTGAAAAACTGTTTTTT.